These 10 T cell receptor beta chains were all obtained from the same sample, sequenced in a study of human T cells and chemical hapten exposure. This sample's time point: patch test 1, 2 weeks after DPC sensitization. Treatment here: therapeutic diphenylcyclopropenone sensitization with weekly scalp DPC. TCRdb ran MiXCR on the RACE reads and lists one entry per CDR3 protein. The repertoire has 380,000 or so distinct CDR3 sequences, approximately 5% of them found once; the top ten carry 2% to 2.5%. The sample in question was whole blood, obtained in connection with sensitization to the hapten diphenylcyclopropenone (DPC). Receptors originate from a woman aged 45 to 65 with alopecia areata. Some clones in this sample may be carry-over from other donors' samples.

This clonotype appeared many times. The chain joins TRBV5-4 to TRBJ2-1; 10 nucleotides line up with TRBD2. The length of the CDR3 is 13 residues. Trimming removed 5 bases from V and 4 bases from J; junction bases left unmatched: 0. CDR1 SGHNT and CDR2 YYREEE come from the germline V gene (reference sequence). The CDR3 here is CASRLAGYNEQFF. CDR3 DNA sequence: TGTGCCAGCAGACTAGCGGGGTACAATGAGCAGTTCTTC.

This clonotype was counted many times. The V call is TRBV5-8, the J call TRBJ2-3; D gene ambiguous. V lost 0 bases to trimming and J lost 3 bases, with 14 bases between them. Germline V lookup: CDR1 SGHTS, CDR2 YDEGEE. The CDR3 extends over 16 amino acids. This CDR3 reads CASSLASGQGTDTQYF. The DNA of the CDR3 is TGTGCCAGCAGCTTGGCATCGGGTCAAGGTACAGATACGCAGTATTTT.

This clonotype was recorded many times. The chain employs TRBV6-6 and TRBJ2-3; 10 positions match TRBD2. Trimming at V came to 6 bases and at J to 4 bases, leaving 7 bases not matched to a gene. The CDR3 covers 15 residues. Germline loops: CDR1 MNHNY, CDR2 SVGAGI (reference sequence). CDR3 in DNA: TGTGCCAGCAGCTTTCTAGCGGGGGAAGCAGATACGCAGTATTTT. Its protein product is CASSFLAGEADTQYF.

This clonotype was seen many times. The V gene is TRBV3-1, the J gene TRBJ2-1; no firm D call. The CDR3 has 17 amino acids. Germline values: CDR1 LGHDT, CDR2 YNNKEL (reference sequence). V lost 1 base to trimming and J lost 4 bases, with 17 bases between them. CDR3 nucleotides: TGTGCCAGCAGCCAAGCCCCCAGTCCCCCGGGTTACAATGAGCAGTTCTTC. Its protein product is CASSQAPSPPGYNEQFF.

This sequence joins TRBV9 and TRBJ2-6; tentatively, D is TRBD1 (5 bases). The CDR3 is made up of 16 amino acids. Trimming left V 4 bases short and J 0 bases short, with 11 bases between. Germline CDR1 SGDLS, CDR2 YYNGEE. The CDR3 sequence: CASSSDDSSGANVLTF. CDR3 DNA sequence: TGTGCCAGCAGCTCCGATGACAGCTCTGGGGCCAACGTCCTGACTTTC.

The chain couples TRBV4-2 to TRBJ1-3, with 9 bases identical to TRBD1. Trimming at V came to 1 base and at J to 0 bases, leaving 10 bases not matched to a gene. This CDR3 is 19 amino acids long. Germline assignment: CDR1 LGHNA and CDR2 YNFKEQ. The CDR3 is CASSQVLGGTGTSGNTIYF. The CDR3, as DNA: TGTGCCAGCAGCCAAGTCCTTGGTGGGACAGGGACCTCTGGAAACACCATATATTTT.

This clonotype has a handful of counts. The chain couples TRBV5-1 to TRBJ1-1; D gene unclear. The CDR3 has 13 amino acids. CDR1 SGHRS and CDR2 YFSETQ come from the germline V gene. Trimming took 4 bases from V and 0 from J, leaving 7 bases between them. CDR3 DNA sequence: TGCGCCAGCAGCGCGGACGTGAACACTGAAGCTTTCTTT. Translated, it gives CASSADVNTEAFF.

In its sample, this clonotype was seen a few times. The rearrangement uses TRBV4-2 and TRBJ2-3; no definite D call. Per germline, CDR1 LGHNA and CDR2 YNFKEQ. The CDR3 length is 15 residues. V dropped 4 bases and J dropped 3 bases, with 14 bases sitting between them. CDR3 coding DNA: TGTGCCAGCAGCCCCAGGACCGACCGGACAGATACGCAGTATTTT. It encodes CASSPRTDRTDTQYF.

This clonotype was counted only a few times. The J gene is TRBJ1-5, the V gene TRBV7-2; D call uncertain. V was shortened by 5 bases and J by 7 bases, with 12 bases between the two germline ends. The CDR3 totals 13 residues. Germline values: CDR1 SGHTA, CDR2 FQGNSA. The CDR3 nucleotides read TGTGCCAGCAGCGTGGAGTTTGGGCAGCCCCAGCATTTT. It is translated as CASSVEFGQPQHF.

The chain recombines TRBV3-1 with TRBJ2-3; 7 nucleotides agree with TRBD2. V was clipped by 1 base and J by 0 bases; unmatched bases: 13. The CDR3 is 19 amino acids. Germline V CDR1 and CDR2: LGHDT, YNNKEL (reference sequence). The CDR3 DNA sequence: TGTGCCAGCAGCCAAGGACTAGCAGACGTTTATTCTAGCACAGATACGCAGTATTTT. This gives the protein CASSQGLADVYSSTDTQYF.